Following are 27 T cell receptor beta chains from one sample sequenced in a study of cytomegalovirus exposure and HLA in healthy donors. The PCR employed 60 Vbeta primers together with 13 Jbeta primers. The data were produced by immunoSEQ multiplex PCR, yet TCRdb's version contains in-frame clones alone and is incomplete. Here the sample spans more than 150,000 clones, 76% being singletons. Sequenced material: PBMCs. The receptors stem from a woman aged 25-40 years in good health and CMV-seropositive.

The V gene is TRBV28, the J gene TRBJ1-2; 11 bases map to TRBD1. V lost 8 bases to trimming and J lost 7 bases; unmatched junction nucleotides: 18. In germline, CDR1 is MDHEN, CDR2 SYDVKM. There are 17 residues in the CDR3. The CDR3 nucleotides are TGTGCCAGCCGATCAGGATATCTGGGACAGGGGGTTAGTGGCTACACCTTC. It encodes CASRSGYLGQGVSGYTF.

This clone was seen at least ten times. This chain uses TRBV19 with TRBJ1-6, with no clear D. V lost 6 bases to trimming and J lost 3 bases, with 6 bases between them. The CDR3 consists of 13 residues. The germline V gene has CDR1 LNHDA and CDR2 SQIVND (reference sequence). The CDR3: CASRTSYNSPLHF. CDR3 DNA: TGTGCCAGTAGGACAAGCTATAATTCACCCCTCCACTTT.

The V and J genes are TRBV28 and TRBJ1-3; D gene unclear. The germline gives CDR1 MDHEN, CDR2 SYDVKM. Trimming stripped 2 bases from V and 0 bases from J, with 20 bases between. This CDR3 region has 19 residues. CDR3 protein: CASSLNIPGSTFSGNTIYF. The CDR3 DNA reads TGTGCCAGCAGTTTAAACATTCCGGGATCCACTTTCTCTGGAAACACCATATATTTT.

The chain couples TRBV2 to TRBJ1-5; 9 nucleotides line up with TRBD1. V lost 3 bases to trimming and J lost 11 bases; unmatched junction nucleotides: 8. CDR3 size: 14 residues. Looked up from germline, CDR1 is SNHLY and CDR2 is FYNNEI. The CDR3, as DNA: TGTGCCAGCAGTGAGGGACAGGGCTACGGGGCCCAGCATTTT. It codes for CASSEGQGYGAQHF.

J is TRBJ1-2 and V is TRBV6-5; 8 bases align to TRBD1. The trim removed 2 bases at V and 4 bases at J, leaving 6 bases unmatched. Germline values: CDR1 MNHEY, CDR2 SVGAGI. CDR3 length: 15 amino acids. The CDR3 nucleotides read TGTGCCAGCAGTTACAAGGCAGGGGGCCGCTATGGCTACACCTTC. Amino acid sequence: CASSYKAGGRYGYTF.

The rearrangement links TRBV7-8 to TRBJ2-3, with 9 bases fitting TRBD2. V lost 6 bases, J lost 5 bases, and 12 bases stayed unmatched. The V gene's germline CDR1 is SGHVS and CDR2 FQNEAQ. This CDR3 region has 16 residues. Here the CDR3 DNA reads TGTGCCAGCAGGCCCCTGGAGGGACTAGCCAAAGATACGCAGTATTTT. Its protein is CASRPLEGLAKDTQYF.

This chain uses TRBV5-4 with TRBJ1-4, with TRBD1 matching over 8 bases. Per the germline V gene, CDR1 is SGHNT and CDR2 is YYREEE (reference sequence). The length of the CDR3 is 16 residues. Trimming took 3 bases from V and 1 from J; bases not matched to a gene: 5. The DNA of the CDR3 is TGTGCCAGCAGCTCCGGACAGGGACGAACTAATGAAAAACTGTTTTTT. It specifies CASSSGQGRTNEKLFF. Filled out from reference TRBV5-4 and TRBJ1-4, the complete variable domain reads ETGVTQSPTHLIKTRGQQVTLRCSSQSGHNTVSWYQQALGQGPQFIFQYYREEENGRGNFPPRFSGLQFPNYSSELNVNALELDDSALYLCASSSGQGRTNEKLFFGSGTQLSVL.

This chain's CDR3 is CASSYVDSRYGYTF. The DNA for the CDR3 is TGTGCCAGCAGTTACGTCGACTCCCGCTATGGCTACACCTTC. The V and J genes are TRBV6-5 and TRBJ1-2; D not resolved. Germline loops: CDR1 MNHEY, CDR2 SVGAGI. Trimming stripped 2 bases from V and 4 bases from J, with 11 bases between. The CDR3 has 14 residues.

The V and J genes are TRBV4-3 and TRBJ2-2; the match to TRBD2 covers 12 bases. CDR3 size: 17 residues. CDR1 is LGHNA, CDR2 YSLEER, per germline. V gave up 0 bases and J gave up 9 bases; unmatched junction bases: 8. CDR3 sequence: CASSQDTTSGGFRELFF. The CDR3 coding sequence is TGCGCCAGCAGCCAAGACACCACTAGCGGGGGGTTTCGGGAGCTGTTTTTT.

Only one count was recorded for this clone. The chain carries TRBV6-5 and TRBJ1-4, with 9 bases fitting TRBD1. The junction had 5 bases not matched to a gene; V was cut back by 4 bases and J by 5 bases. The CDR3 has 15 amino acids. Germline lookup yields CDR1 MNHEY and CDR2 SVGAGI. The CDR3 DNA sequence: TGTGCCAGCAGTTTTGCCGGGACAGGGAATGAAAAACTGTTTTTT. Amino acid sequence: CASSFAGTGNEKLFF.

The genes are TRBV7-9 and TRBJ1-4; D gene uncertain. Germline V gives CDR1 SEHNR, CDR2 FQNEAQ (reference sequence). With 3 bases removed from V and 8 bases from J, the gap between germline ends came to 10 bases. The length of the CDR3 is 13 residues. The CDR3 DNA reads TGTGCCAGCAGCTTGAACAAATTGGAAAAACTGTTTTTT. Its protein product is CASSLNKLEKLFF. The whole variable domain, filled in from reference TRBV7-9 and TRBJ1-4, reads DTGVSQNPRHKITKRGQNVTFRCDPISEHNRLYWYRQTLGQGPEFLTYFQNEAQLEKSRLLSDRFSAERPKGSFSTLEIQRTEQGDSAMYLCASSLNKLEKLFFGSGTQLSVL.

V is TRBV19 and J is TRBJ2-7, with 9 bases lining up with TRBD1. Germline V gene sequence: CDR1 LNHDA, CDR2 SQIVND (reference sequence). The CDR3 sequence is 14 residues long. Trimming cost V 4 bases and J 3 bases; bases outside gene matches: 4. This chain's CDR3 is CASSTSTGGYEQYF. For the CDR3, the DNA is TGTGCCAGTAGTACCTCGACAGGGGGCTACGAGCAGTACTTC. Supplemented by reference TRBV19 and TRBJ2-7, the full variable domain reads DGGITQSPKYLFRKEGQNVTLSCEQNLNHDAMYWYRQDPGQGLRLIYYSQIVNDFQKGDIAEGYSVSREKKESFPLTVTSAQKNPTAFYLCASSTSTGGYEQYFGPGTRLTVT.

The chain combines TRBV4-1 with TRBJ2-3; 10 bases align to TRBD2. With 3 bases clipped from V and 1 base from J, the junction kept 4 bases outside the gene matches. This CDR3 comprises 16 residues. CDR1 MGHRA and CDR2 YSYEKL come from the germline V gene. CDR3 protein: CASSQTGTSGTDTQYF. The CDR3, as DNA: TGCGCCAGCAGCCAGACGGGGACTAGCGGCACAGATACGCAGTATTTT.

The CDR3 DNA reads as TGCGCCAGCAGCCCCCGACAGGGCGATAATTCACCCCTCCACTTT. Encoded protein: CASSPRQGDNSPLHF. This chain uses TRBV4-1 with TRBJ1-6; 7 nucleotides line up with TRBD1. V lost 4 bases to trimming and J lost 5 bases; unmatched junction nucleotides: 5. Germline lookup yields CDR1 MGHRA and CDR2 YSYEKL. The length of the CDR3 is 15 residues.

The table lists this clone with a count of one. The CDR3 here is CASTPDPAGGSARTDTQYF. For the CDR3, the DNA is TGTGCCAGCACCCCCGATCCGGCAGGGGGATCCGCACGGACAGATACGCAGTATTTT. The gene calls are TRBV5-4 and TRBJ2-3; 7 nucleotides agree with TRBD1. The germline V gene has CDR1 SGHNT and CDR2 YYREEE (reference sequence). V lost 6 bases and J lost 3; bases outside the gene matches: 22. There are 19 residues in the CDR3.

This chain links TRBV18 with TRBJ1-1; D call uncertain. Germline assignment: CDR1 KGHSH and CDR2 LQKENI. Trimming cost V 2 bases and J 6 bases, with 13 bases left between them. This CDR3 is built from 14 residues. Here the CDR3 reads CASSPSGGSSEAFF. Here the CDR3 DNA reads TGTGCCAGCTCACCAAGTGGCGGGTCGTCTGAAGCTTTCTTT.

This clone occurred a few times. This chain links TRBV7-2 with TRBJ2-3; a weak D match, TRBD1 (7 bases). Germline CDR1 is SGHTA and CDR2 is FQGNSA. The CDR3 covers 15 residues. V was pared by 2 bases and J by 4 bases, with 13 bases between. CDR3 residues: CASSLQGGSADTQYF. CDR3 DNA sequence: TGTGCCAGCAGCTTACAGGGGGGATCCGCAGATACGCAGTATTTT.

In this sample, this clone turned up a few times. This chain links TRBV2 with TRBJ1-4, with 12 bases fitting TRBD1. CDR1 is SNHLY and CDR2 is FYNNEI in the germline V gene. Germline trimming cut 3 bases from V and 7 bases from J; bases unmatched to any gene: 12. This CDR3 spans 18 amino acids. The CDR3 here is CASSDYGTGGVGAEKLFF. For the CDR3, the DNA is TGTGCCAGCAGTGATTACGGGACAGGGGGCGTTGGTGCTGAAAAACTGTTTTTT.

The table lists this clone with a few counts. This CDR3 reads CASSRNTGELFF. The DNA of the CDR3 is TGTGCCAGCAGCCGGAACACCGGGGAGCTGTTTTTT. The V gene is TRBV7-2, the J gene TRBJ2-2; no firm D call. V lost 5 bases, J lost 1 base, and 2 bases lay in between. Germline V gene lookup returns CDR1 SGHTA and CDR2 FQGNSA. The CDR3 is 12 residues long.

The chain is built from TRBV10-3 and TRBJ1-5; TRBD1 matches 8 bases. This CDR3 region has 14 residues. CDR1 and CDR2 (germline): ENHRY, SYGVKD. V lost 11 bases, J lost 0 bases, and 6 bases stayed unmatched. Here the CDR3 reads CAVQGGDSNQPQHF. The CDR3 DNA sequence: TGTGCCGTACAGGGGGGGGATAGCAATCAGCCCCAGCATTTT.

The CDR3 spells CASSSRVRGGKNIQYF. CDR3 nucleotides: TGTGCCAGCAGCTCCCGGGTGCGGGGCGGCAAAAACATTCAGTACTTC. This chain connects TRBV13 to TRBJ2-4; D perhaps matches TRBD2 (6 bases). Germline CDR1 and CDR2: PRHDT and FYEKMQ (reference sequence). Trimming cost V 4 bases and J 3 bases, with 16 bases left between them. This CDR3 is 16 amino acids long. The full variable domain, completed using reference TRBV13 and TRBJ2-4, is AAGVIQSPRHLIKEKRETATLKCYPIPRHDTVYWYQQGPGQDPQFLISFYEKMQSDKGSIPDRFSAQQFSDYHSELNMSSLELGDSALYFCASSSRVRGGKNIQYFGAGTRLSVL.

CDR3 amino acids: CASSQDGLAVTDTQYF. In DNA, the CDR3 is TGCGCCAGCAGCCAAGATGGGCTAGCGGTTACAGATACGCAGTATTTT. The chain couples TRBV4-1 to TRBJ2-3, with 7 bases lining up with TRBD2. This CDR3 region has 16 residues. The germline gives CDR1 MGHRA, CDR2 YSYEKL. The J segment lost 3 bases and the V segment lost 0 bases, leaving 6 bases of the junction unmatched.

This chain uses TRBV15 with TRBJ2-1, with 8 bases matching TRBD2. J gave up 3 bases and V 8 bases, and 6 bases lay outside the gene matches. The CDR3 runs to 14 residues. The germline CDR1 and CDR2 sequences are LNHNV and YYDKDF (reference sequence). CDR3 nucleotides: TGTGCCACCCAGAGCGGGGGATTCTACAATGAGCAGTTCTTC. Translated, it gives CATQSGGFYNEQFF.

The sample holds one count of this clone. The chain has TRBV27 and TRBJ2-5; the match to TRBD1 covers 7 bases. Germline-derived CDR1 and CDR2 are MNHEY and SMNVEV (reference sequence). The CDR3 covers 16 residues. Unmatched junction bases numbered 12, after V lost 8 bases and J lost 0 bases. The CDR3 bases are TGTGCCAGCCGAGGTTGGGGACAGTCAAACCAAGAGACCCAGTACTTC. This sequence encodes CASRGWGQSNQETQYF.

The V and J genes are TRBV7-9 and TRBJ2-3; TRBD1 aligns across 8 bases. The germline V gene has CDR1 SEHNR and CDR2 FQNEAQ (reference sequence). This CDR3 has 15 amino acids. V lost 5 bases, J lost 0 bases, and 4 bases stayed unmatched. The CDR3, as DNA: TGTGCCAGCAGCCGCCGACAGGGGAGCACAGATACGCAGTATTTT. Amino acids: CASSRRQGSTDTQYF. The full variable domain, with the rest looked up from reference TRBV7-9 and TRBJ2-3, is DTGVSQNPRHKITKRGQNVTFRCDPISEHNRLYWYRQTLGQGPEFLTYFQNEAQLEKSRLLSDRFSAERPKGSFSTLEIQRTEQGDSAMYLCASSRRQGSTDTQYFGPGTRLTVL.

The genes are TRBV28 and TRBJ2-2, with D possibly TRBD1 on 6 matching bases. Germline-derived CDR1 and CDR2 are MDHEN and SYDVKM. Trimming shortened V by 7 bases and J by 1 base, and 13 bases separated the two germline ends. This CDR3 is 15 amino acids long. The CDR3 region is CASISGDENTGELFF. Here the CDR3 DNA reads TGTGCCAGCATCTCAGGGGATGAGAACACCGGGGAGCTGTTTTTT.

This clone was recorded once. The rearrangement links TRBV2 to TRBJ2-3; 12 bases align to TRBD2. CDR3 length equals 16 residues. CDR1 is SNHLY and CDR2 is FYNNEI in the germline V gene. With V trimmed by 1 base and J by 2 bases, 1 base remained unmatched. The CDR3 spells CASSEGTSGVTDTQYF. The CDR3, as DNA: TGTGCCAGCAGTGAAGGGACTAGCGGGGTCACAGATACGCAGTATTTT.